The rows below give T cell receptor beta chains drawn from one sample of a study of cytomegalovirus exposure and HLA in healthy donors. Data came from immunoSEQ multiplex PCR; TCRdb stores just in-frame clones and leaves some out. The data hold about 220,000 clones, with 75% to 95% observed a single time. The sample comprised PBMCs. Receptors originate from a woman under 30 in good health and CMV-seronegative. Both conserved end residues are part of each CDR3. A D gene is named only where the DNA matches it firmly. The size of a clone is reported for some rows only, either as once, few or many, or as a class for expanded clones.

d_call | j_call | clone_size | v_call | cdr3_nt | cdr3_aa
- | TRBJ1-2 | - | TRBV5-1 | TGCGCCAGCAGCTGGGGGCCGCCAGGGATAGCTAACTATGGCTACACCTTC | CASSWGPPGIANYGYTF
- | TRBJ2-7 | - | TRBV12-5 | TGTGCTAGTGGTTTGGTAGGGGGAGAGCAGTACTTC | CASGLVGGEQYF
TRBD2 | TRBJ2-2 | few | TRBV7-3 | TGTGCCAGCAGCCCACTGGGACTAGCGGGCGGGGAGCTGTTTTTT | CASSPLGLAGGELFF
- | TRBJ1-1 | few | TRBV28 | TGTGCCAGCAGTTTACTCTCCCGGGGAGCTTTCTTT | CASSLLSRGAFF
- | TRBJ2-1 | - | TRBV27 | TGTGCCAGCAGTTTGGACATGGGTGCTCCCTCCTACAATGAGCAGTTCTTC | CASSLDMGAPSYNEQFF
- | TRBJ1-5 | - | TRBV6-1 | TGTGCCAGCGTACCCCGGGGGAGCAATCAGCCCCAGCATTTT | CASVPRGSNQPQHF
- | TRBJ1-1 | - | TRBV19 | TGTGCCAGTAGTCCTGTGACATGGCTGGGAGCTTTCTTT | CASSPVTWLGAFF
TRBD1 | TRBJ1-3 | once | TRBV30 | TGTGCCTGGAGTACAGGACAGGGGCCTGGAAACACCATATATTTT | CAWSTGQGPGNTIYF
TRBD1 | TRBJ2-7 | once | TRBV30 | TGTGCCTGGGACAGGGGAGTCGGGGCCTACGAGCAGTACTTC | CAWDRGVGAYEQYF
- | TRBJ2-7 | - | TRBV27 | TGTGCCAGCACGGCGGGACCAAACTACGAGCAGTACTTC | CASTAGPNYEQYF
TRBD1 | TRBJ2-2 | - | TRBV5-1 | TGCGCCAGCAGCTTCGGGACAGGAATCACCGGGGAGCTGTTTTTT | CASSFGTGITGELFF
- | TRBJ2-7 | few | TRBV6-5 | TGTGCCAGCAGAAATGGACAGATCTACGAGCAGTACTTC | CASRNGQIYEQYF
TRBD2 | TRBJ2-1 | - | TRBV28 | TGTGCCAGTGGATCTACCGGGACTAGCGGGACTAGGAGCTCCTACAATGAGCAGTTCTTC | CASGSTGTSGTRSSYNEQFF
TRBD1 | TRBJ2-7 | - | TRBV2 | TGTGCCAGCCTCCGGGACAGGGGCTACGAGCAGTACTTC | CASLRDRGYEQYF
TRBD2 | TRBJ2-3 | - | TRBV28 | TGTGCCAGCAGTTTGGTTAGACAGAGCGGGATTGCAGATACGCAGTATTTT | CASSLVRQSGIADTQYF
TRBD1 | TRBJ1-1 | once | TRBV5-6 | TGTGCCAGCTTCAGGGGGATGAACACTGAAGCTTTCTTT | CASFRGMNTEAFF
TRBD2 | TRBJ2-7 | - | TRBV29-1 | TGCAGCGTCGGACTAGCGGGAAGCTCCTACGAGCAGTACTTC | CSVGLAGSSYEQYF
- | TRBJ2-2 | - | TRBV19 | TGTGCCAGTATGACAGGAGTGAACACCGGGGAGCTGTTTTTT | CASMTGVNTGELFF
TRBD2 | TRBJ2-7 | - | TRBV27 | TGTGCCAGCAGAGAGTATTCCGGGACTAGCGTCTACGAGCAGTACTTC | CASREYSGTSVYEQYF
- | TRBJ2-7 | - | TRBV6-1 | TGTGCCAGCGGACTACCGAACTACGAGCAGTACTTC | CASGLPNYEQYF
TRBD1 | TRBJ2-1 | - | TRBV5-1 | TGCGCCAGCAGCCCGTGGGACAGTCAAGCCTACAATGAGCAGTTCTTC | CASSPWDSQAYNEQFF
TRBD1 | TRBJ2-7 | - | TRBV30 | TGTGCCTGGAGTTCCCCGACAGGGAGTAGACGAAGCTCCTACGAGCAGTACTTC | CAWSSPTGSRRSSYEQYF
TRBD1 | TRBJ1-1 | - | TRBV28 | TGTGCCAGCAGCATAGGACAGGCCGGCACTGAAGCTTTCTTT | CASSIGQAGTEAFF
TRBD1 | TRBJ2-1 | - | TRBV5-1 | TGCGCCAGCAGCTTAAAGTCCAGGGGGCGACCCAATGAGCAGTTCTTC | CASSLKSRGRPNEQFF
- | TRBJ1-1 | - | TRBV10-2 | TGCGCCAGCAGTGGGAGAGAAAGGACTGAAGCTTTCTTT | CASSGRERTEAFF
TRBD1 | TRBJ1-1 | many | TRBV6-6 | TGTGCCAGCAGTTCACAGGGGGCAGCTTTCTTT | CASSSQGAAFF
TRBD2 | TRBJ2-1 | - | TRBV27 | TGTGCCAGCGCCATGGCAGGGAGGGGACCCTACAATGAGCAGTTCTTC | CASAMAGRGPYNEQFF
TRBD1 | TRBJ2-7 | - | TRBV6-1 | TGTGCCAGCGAGGACAGGAGAGGAACCTACGAGCAGTACTTC | CASEDRRGTYEQYF
TRBD1 | TRBJ1-1 | - | TRBV11-3 | TGTGCCAGCAGCTCAGGACAGGCGGGGACTGAAGCTTTCTTT | CASSSGQAGTEAFF
TRBD2 | TRBJ2-3 | - | TRBV10-3 | TGTGCCATCATGAGTCGACTAGCGGGAGGGCCTAGCACAGATACGCAGTATTTT | CAIMSRLAGGPSTDTQYF
- | TRBJ1-1 | - | TRBV28 | TGTGCCAGCACCCCAGGCTGGACTGAAGCTTTCTTT | CASTPGWTEAFF
- | TRBJ1-2 | - | TRBV6-1 | TGTGCCAGCAGTGAATCAGGGTACGCTGGCTACACCTTC | CASSESGYAGYTF
- | TRBJ2-3 | - | TRBV7-9 | TGTGCCAGCAGCTTCACTAGGACAGATACGCAGTATTTT | CASSFTRTDTQYF
TRBD2 | TRBJ2-1 | once | TRBV5-1 | TGCGCCAGCAGCTTACTACTAGCGGGAGGGGAGCAGTTCTTC | CASSLLLAGGEQFF
- | TRBJ2-3 | - | TRBV15 | TGTGCCACCAGCAGAGGAGGCGGGACGGATACGCAGTATTTT | CATSRGGGTDTQYF
TRBD2 | TRBJ2-2 | once | TRBV28 | TGTGCCAGCAGTTTACCCTTACCTCCCGGGACTAGGGGGGGGGAGCTGTTTTTT | CASSLPLPPGTRGGELFF
- | TRBJ2-3 | - | TRBV19 | TGTGCCAGTACCCCAACGCGGACAACAGATACGCAGTATTTT | CASTPTRTTDTQYF
TRBD2 | TRBJ2-3 | - | TRBV9 | TGTGCCAGCAGCGTCAGTAGCGGGAGGCAAGATACGCAGTATTTT | CASSVSSGRQDTQYF
TRBD2 | TRBJ2-3 | few | TRBV5-1 | TGCGCCAGCAGCCGACGGGGGGAGGGCCCCTTGGCGGATACGCAGTATTTT | CASSRRGEGPLADTQYF